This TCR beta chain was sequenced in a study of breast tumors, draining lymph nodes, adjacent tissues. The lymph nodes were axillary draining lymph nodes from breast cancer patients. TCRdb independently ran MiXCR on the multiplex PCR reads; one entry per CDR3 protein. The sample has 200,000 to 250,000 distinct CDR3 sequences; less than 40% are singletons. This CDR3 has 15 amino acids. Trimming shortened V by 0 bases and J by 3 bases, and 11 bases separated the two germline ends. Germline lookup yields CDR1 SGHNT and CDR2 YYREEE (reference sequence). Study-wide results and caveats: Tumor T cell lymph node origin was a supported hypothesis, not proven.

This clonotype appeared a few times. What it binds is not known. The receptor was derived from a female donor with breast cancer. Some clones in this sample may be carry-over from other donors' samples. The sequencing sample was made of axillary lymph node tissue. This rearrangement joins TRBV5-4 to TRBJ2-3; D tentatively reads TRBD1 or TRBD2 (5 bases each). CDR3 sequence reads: CASSLVRDGTDTQYF. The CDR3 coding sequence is TGTGCCAGCAGCTTGGTCCGGGACGGGACAGATACGCAGTATTTT. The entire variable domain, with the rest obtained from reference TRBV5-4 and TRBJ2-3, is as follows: ETGVTQSPTHLIKTRGQQVTLRCSSQSGHNTVSWYQQALGQGPQFIFQYYREEENGRGNFPPRFSGLQFPNYSSELNVNALELDDSALYLCASSLVRDGTDTQYFGPGTRLTVL.